What follows are 8 T cell receptor beta chains derived from one specimen sequenced in a study of a mutant IDH1 vaccine in newly diagnosed glioma. Clones were sequenced by immunoSEQ multiplex PCR, and TCRdb holds only the in-frame ones, with some missing. This table holds tens of thousands of clones, 80% to 90% found once. What these receptors recognize is not known. Time point noted: week 5, during vaccination. Vaccination comprised doses that each held 300 ug of mutant IDH1 20-mer peptide, plus topical imiquimod. The sequencing here drew on PBMCs, taken from a glioma patient whose treatment included an IDH1 peptide vaccine. These receptors all stem from a man aged 35 to 55 with glioma.

This chain joins TRBV6-5 and TRBJ1-5, with D perhaps matching TRBD1 (5 bases). The V end was cut by 6 bases, the J end by 4 bases, with 13 bases between. The germline V gene encodes CDR1 MNHEY and CDR2 SVGAGI. The CDR3 has 14 amino acids. The CDR3 bases are TGTGCCAGCAGGCGAGGGGTGGAAAATCAGCCCCAGCATTTT. Translating it yields CASRRGVENQPQHF.

This chain's CDR3 is CASSLKQDVGFNEKLFF. CDR3 coding DNA: TGTGCCAGCAGCTTGAAGCAGGATGTGGGCTTTAATGAAAAACTGTTTTTT. The chain carries TRBV5-8 and TRBJ1-4; D uncertain. The CDR3 is made up of 17 amino acids. The germline V and J ends were trimmed by 1 base and 4 bases, with 17 bases remaining between them. Germline-derived CDR1 and CDR2 are SGHTS and YDEGEE.

This chain connects TRBV7-9 to TRBJ2-4, with D tentatively TRBD2 (5 bases). CDR1 is SEHNR and CDR2 is FQNEAQ in the germline V gene (reference sequence). CDR3 length: 14 residues. V was trimmed by 5 bases and J by 7 bases, leaving 15 bases between them. The DNA for the CDR3 is TGTGCCAGCAGCCCGGGTGGGAGAGGTAACATTCAGTACTTC. As protein: CASSPGGRGNIQYF.

This clone was counted a single time. This chain connects TRBV15 to TRBJ2-5; no definite D call. Germline V CDR1 and CDR2: LNHNV, YYDKDF (reference sequence). V was clipped by 0 bases and J by 5 bases, with 10 bases between them. The CDR3 spans 14 residues. The CDR3 sequence is CATSRDLRQETQYF. Here the CDR3 DNA reads TGTGCCACCAGCAGAGATCTCAGGCAGGAGACCCAGTACTTC.

This clone was observed a few times. V is TRBV19 and J is TRBJ2-5; D might be TRBD1 (6 bases). CDR3 length: 15 residues. The ends were cut back, 3 bases at V and 1 base at J, with 12 bases in the middle. CDR1 is LNHDA and CDR2 is SQIVND in the germline V gene (reference sequence). CDR3 in amino acids: CASSISRTAQETQYF. Here the CDR3 DNA reads TGTGCCAGTAGTATTAGCCGGACAGCCCAAGAGACCCAGTACTTC.

This chain links TRBV2 with TRBJ2-7, with TRBD2 matching 12 bases. CDR3 size: 16 residues. Losses at the gene ends were 6 bases for V and 2 bases for J; bases not matched to a gene: 8. Germline-derived CDR1 and CDR2 are SNHLY and FYNNEI. The CDR3 spells CASSSTSGRTPYEQYF. The CDR3 DNA sequence: TGTGCCAGCAGCTCCACTAGCGGGAGGACCCCCTACGAGCAGTACTTC.

J is TRBJ2-7 and V is TRBV4-2; 7 bases map to TRBD1. V shed 1 base, J shed 4 bases, and the junction held 13 bases outside the gene matches. The length of the CDR3 is 17 residues. CDR1 and CDR2 (germline): LGHNA, YNFKEQ. The CDR3: CASSQVLFGQGEYEQYF. The CDR3 nucleotides read TGTGCCAGCAGCCAAGTCTTATTCGGGCAGGGGGAGTACGAGCAGTACTTC.

The V call is TRBV11-1, the J call TRBJ2-3; D ambiguous. Trimming removed 9 bases at V and 1 base at J, with 5 bases between. The germline gives CDR1 SGHAT, CDR2 FQDESV (reference sequence). CDR3 length: 11 residues. This chain's CDR3 is CASKGTDTQYF. DNA of the CDR3: TGTGCCAGTAAAGGCACAGATACGCAGTATTTT. Full variable domain (remainder filled in from reference TRBV11-1 and TRBJ2-3): EAEVAQSPRYKITEKSQAVAFWCDPISGHATLYWYRQILGQGPELLVQFQDESVVDDSQLPKDRFSAERLKGVDSTLKIQPAELGDSAMYLCASKGTDTQYFGPGTRLTVL.